Given below is one TCR beta chain in context. Its antigen is undetermined. TCRdb re-derived calls from the 5' RACE reads in MiXCR, one entry per CDR3 protein. The sample has about 340,000 distinct CDR3 sequences; approximately 12% are singletons. This sample stems from a study of T cells after yellow fever vaccination. Germline CDR1 reads SGHTA; CDR2 reads FQGNSA. The ends were cut back, 3 bases at V and 2 bases at J, with 14 bases in the middle. The CDR3 totals 16 residues. General observations from the study: Detected again after the booster were most primary-vaccination clones, at about 96% CD4 and 88% CD8.

The TCR sequence derives from a man aged 18 to 35 who received the YFV17D yellow fever vaccine. Here the sequenced sample was CD4+ T cells sorted from PBMCs, taken 15 days after the yellow fever booster vaccination. The rearrangement links TRBV7-2 to TRBJ1-5; D unresolved. The CDR3 DNA reads as TGTGCCAGCAGCTTTACGAAGGGAGCGGGCAATCAGCCCCAGCATTTT. Translation gives CASSFTKGAGNQPQHF.